This T cell receptor beta chain is drawn from a study of human T cells and chemical hapten exposure. Time point specified: pre-sensitization, week 0. As to treatment: therapeutic diphenylcyclopropenone sensitization with weekly scalp DPC. TCRdb passed the RACE reads through MiXCR, listing each CDR3 protein once. The data contain tens of thousands of distinct CDR3 sequences, 8.5% to 10% of them singletons. Specimen: whole blood, collected in connection with sensitization to the hapten diphenylcyclopropenone (DPC). The clonotype was recovered from a woman aged 40 to 49 with alopecia areata. Some clones in this sample may be carry-over from other donors' samples.

The DNA for the CDR3 is TGTGCCAGCAGCCGCGACGTCGGCGGTAGCACAGATACGCAGTATTTT. Translation: CASSRDVGGSTDTQYF. This chain connects TRBV11-1 to TRBJ2-3; no definite D call. The CDR3 has 16 amino acids. From germline, CDR1 is SGHAT and CDR2 FQDESV (reference sequence). V gave up 5 bases and J gave up 0 bases, with 15 bases separating them.